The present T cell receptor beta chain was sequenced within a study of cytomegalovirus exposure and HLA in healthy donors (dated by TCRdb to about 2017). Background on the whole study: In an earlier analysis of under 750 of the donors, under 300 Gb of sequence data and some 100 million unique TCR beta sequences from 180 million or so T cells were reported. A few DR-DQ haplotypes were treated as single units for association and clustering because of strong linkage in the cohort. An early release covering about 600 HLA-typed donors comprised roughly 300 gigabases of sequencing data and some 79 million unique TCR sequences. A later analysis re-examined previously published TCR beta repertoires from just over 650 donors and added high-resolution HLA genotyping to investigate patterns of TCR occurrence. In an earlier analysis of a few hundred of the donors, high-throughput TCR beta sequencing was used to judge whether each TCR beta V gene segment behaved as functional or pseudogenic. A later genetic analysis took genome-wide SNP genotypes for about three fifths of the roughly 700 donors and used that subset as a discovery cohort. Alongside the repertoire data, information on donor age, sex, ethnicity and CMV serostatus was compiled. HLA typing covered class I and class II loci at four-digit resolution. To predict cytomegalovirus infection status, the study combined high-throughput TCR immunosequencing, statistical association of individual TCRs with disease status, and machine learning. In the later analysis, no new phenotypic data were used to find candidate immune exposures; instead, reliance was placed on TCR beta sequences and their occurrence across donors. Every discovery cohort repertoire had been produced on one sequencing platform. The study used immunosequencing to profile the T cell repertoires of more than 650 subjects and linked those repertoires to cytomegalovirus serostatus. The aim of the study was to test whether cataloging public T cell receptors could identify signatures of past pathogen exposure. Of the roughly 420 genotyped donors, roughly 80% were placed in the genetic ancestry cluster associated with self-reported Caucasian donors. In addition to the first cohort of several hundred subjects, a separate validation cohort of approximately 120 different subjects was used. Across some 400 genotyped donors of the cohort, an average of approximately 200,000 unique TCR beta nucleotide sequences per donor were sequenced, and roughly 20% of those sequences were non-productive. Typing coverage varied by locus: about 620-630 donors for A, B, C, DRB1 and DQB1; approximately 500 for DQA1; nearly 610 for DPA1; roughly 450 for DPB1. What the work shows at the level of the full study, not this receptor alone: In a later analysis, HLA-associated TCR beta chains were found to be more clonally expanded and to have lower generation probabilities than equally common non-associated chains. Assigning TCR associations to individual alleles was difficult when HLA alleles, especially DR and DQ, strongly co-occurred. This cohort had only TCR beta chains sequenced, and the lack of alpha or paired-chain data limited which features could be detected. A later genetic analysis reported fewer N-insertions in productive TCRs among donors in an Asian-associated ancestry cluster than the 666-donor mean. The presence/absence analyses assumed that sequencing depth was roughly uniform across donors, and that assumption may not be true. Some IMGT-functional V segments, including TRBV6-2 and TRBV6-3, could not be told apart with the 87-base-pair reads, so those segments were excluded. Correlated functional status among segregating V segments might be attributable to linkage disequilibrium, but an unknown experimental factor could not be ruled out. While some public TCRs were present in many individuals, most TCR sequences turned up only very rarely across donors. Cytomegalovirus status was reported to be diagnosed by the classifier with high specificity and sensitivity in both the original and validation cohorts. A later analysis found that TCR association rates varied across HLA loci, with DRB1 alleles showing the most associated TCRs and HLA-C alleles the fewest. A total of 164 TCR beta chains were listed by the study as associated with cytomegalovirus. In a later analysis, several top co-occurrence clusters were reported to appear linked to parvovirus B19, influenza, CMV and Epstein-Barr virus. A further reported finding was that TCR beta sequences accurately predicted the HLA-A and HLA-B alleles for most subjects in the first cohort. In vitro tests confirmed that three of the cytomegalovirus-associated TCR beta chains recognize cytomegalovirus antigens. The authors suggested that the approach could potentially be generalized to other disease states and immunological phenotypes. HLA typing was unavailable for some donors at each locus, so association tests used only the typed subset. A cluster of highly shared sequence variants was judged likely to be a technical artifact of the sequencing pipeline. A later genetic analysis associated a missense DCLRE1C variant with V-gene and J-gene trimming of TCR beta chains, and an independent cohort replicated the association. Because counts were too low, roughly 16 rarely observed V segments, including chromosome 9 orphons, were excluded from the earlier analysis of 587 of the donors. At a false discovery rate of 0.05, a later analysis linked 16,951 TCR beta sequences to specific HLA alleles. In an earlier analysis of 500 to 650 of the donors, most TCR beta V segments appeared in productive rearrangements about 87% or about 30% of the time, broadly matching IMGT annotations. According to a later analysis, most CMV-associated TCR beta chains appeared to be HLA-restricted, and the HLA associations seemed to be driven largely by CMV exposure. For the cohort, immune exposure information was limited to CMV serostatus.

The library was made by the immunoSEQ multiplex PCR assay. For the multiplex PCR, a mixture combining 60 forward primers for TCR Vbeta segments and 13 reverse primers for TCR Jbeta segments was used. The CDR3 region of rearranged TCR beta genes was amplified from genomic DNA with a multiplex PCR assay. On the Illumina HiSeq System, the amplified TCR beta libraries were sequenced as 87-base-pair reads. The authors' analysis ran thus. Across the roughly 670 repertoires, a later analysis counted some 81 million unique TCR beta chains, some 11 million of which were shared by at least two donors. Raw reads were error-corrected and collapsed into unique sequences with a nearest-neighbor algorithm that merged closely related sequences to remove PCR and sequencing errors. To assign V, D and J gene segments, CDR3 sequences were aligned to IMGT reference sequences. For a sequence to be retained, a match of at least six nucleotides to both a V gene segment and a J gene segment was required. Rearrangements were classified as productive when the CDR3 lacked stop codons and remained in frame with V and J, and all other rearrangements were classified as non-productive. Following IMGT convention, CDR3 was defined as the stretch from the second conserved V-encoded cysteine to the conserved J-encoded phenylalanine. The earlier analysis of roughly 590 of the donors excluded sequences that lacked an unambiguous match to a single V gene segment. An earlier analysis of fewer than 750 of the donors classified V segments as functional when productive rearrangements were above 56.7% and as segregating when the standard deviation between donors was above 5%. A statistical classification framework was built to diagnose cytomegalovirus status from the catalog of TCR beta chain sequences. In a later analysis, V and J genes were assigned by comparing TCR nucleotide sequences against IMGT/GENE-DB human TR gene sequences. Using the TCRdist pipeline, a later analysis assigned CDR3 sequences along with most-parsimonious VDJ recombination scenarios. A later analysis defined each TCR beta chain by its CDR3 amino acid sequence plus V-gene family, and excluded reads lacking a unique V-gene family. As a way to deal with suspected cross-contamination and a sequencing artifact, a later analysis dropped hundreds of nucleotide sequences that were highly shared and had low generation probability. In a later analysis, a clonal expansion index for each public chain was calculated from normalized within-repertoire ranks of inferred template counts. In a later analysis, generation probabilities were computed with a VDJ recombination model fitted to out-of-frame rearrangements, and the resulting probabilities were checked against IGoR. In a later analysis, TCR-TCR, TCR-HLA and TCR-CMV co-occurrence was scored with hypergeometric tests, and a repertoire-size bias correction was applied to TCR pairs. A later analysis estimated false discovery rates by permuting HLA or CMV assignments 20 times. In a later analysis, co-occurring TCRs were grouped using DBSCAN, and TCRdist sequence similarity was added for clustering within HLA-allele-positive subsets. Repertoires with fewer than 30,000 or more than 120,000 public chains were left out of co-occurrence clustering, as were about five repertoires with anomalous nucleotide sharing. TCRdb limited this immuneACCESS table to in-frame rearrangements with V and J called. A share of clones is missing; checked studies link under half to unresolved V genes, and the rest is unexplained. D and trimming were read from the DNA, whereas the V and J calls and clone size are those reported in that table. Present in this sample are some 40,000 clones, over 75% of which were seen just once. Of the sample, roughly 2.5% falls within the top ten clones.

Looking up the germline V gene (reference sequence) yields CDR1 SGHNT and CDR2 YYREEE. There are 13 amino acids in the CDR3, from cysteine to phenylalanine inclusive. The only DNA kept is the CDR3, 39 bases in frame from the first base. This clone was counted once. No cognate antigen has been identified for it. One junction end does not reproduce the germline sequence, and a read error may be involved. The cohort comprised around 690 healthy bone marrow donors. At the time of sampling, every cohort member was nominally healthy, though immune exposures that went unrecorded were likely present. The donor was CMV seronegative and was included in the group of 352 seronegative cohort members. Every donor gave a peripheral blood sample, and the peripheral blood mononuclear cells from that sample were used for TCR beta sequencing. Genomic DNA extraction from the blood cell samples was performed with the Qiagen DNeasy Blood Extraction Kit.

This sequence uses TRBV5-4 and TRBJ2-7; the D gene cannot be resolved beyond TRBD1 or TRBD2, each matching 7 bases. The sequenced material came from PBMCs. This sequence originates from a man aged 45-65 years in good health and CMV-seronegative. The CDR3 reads CASSLDRTREQYF. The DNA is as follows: TGTGCCAGCAGTTTGGACAGGACTAGAGAGCAGTACTTC.